Sequencing of this T cell receptor beta chain was carried out in a study of T cell changes during pregnancy in multiple sclerosis (dated by TCRdb to the late 2010s). With regard to the full study: In women with multiple sclerosis, the researchers looked at how the T cell repertoire shifted as pregnancy progressed.

This clone was recorded a few times. Its binding antigen is unknown. No clone much larger than this one lies a single base away; base qualities are absent. Preparation of the library involved the immunoSEQ multiplex PCR assay. This immuneACCESS table, as held by TCRdb, lists in-frame sequences with V and J called but not all clones. Of the missing ones, under half trace to an unresolved V gene in checked studies; the others have no known cause. The sample contains 20,000 to 25,000 clones, about 89% of them found a single time. The leading ten clones occupy about an eighth of the sample. The CDR3, cysteine through phenylalanine, is 13 amino acids long. CDR3 DNA is the only sequence kept; it has 39 bases, read in frame from the first base. Unmatched junction bases come to 9, with V trimmed by 7 bases and J by 9 bases. Taken from the germline V gene (reference sequence), the CDR1 and CDR2 loops are LNHDA and SQIVND.

The rearrangement combines TRBV19 with TRBJ2-1; 7 bases in the junction line up with TRBD2. This clonotype was obtained from a female donor in good health, enrolled as a control in a pregnancy study. Here the sequenced sample was CD8+ T cells from peripheral blood mononuclear cells, taken in the first trimester of pregnancy. The sequenced DNA is TGTGCCAGTATGATAGGGTCGGGGGGTGAGCAGTTCTTC. Protein translation: CASMIGSGGEQFF.